The 32 T cell receptor beta chains listed next were all sequenced from one sample in a study of blood T cell repertoires in COVID-19. Assay used: immunoSEQ multiplex PCR; TCRdb lists only in-frame clones, some missing. The data show about 29,000 clones, about 88% seen once. Sequencing used peripheral blood. These receptor sequences come from a human donor in a cohort sampled during active COVID-19.

The V gene is TRBV7-2, the J gene TRBJ1-1; TRBD1 matches at 7 bases. The V gene end was trimmed by 3 bases and the J gene end by 0 bases; junction bases not matched to a gene: 1. Germline V gene lookup returns CDR1 SGHTA and CDR2 FQGNSA. This CDR3 has 14 residues. In DNA form, the CDR3 reads TGTGCCAGCAGCTTGCAGGGGGTGAACACTGAAGCTTTCTTT. This codes for CASSLQGVNTEAFF.

J is TRBJ2-3 and V is TRBV3-1 (or the pseudogene TRBV3-2); D unresolved. CDR3 length: 13 residues. V shed 0 bases and J shed 13 bases, with 14 bases lying between them. CDR1 and CDR2 from the germline V gene are LGHDT and YNNKEL (reference sequence). CDR3: CASSQDGTAFKYF. The CDR3 nucleotides read TGTGCCAGCAGCCAAGATGGAACAGCCTTCAAGTATTTT.

V usage is TRBV7-6 and J usage is TRBJ1-4; D remains ambiguous. The CDR3 has 15 residues. Trimming pared 5 bases from V and 4 bases from J, leaving 14 bases between. Germline lookup yields CDR1 SGHVS and CDR2 FNYEAQ. CDR3 region: CASSPSGQSNEKLFF. The CDR3 bases are TGTGCCAGCAGCCCTAGCGGCCAGAGTAATGAAAAACTGTTTTTT. Combining the CDR3 with reference TRBV7-6 and TRBJ1-4 gives the whole variable domain GAGVSQSPRYKVTKRGQDVALRCDPISGHVSLYWYRQALGQGPEFLTYFNYEAQQDKSGLPNDRFSAERPEGSISTLTIQRTEQRDSAMYRCASSPSGQSNEKLFFGSGTQLSVL.

This clone was seen a single time. The DNA for the CDR3 is TGTGCCAGCAGTGGCGTGTCCTACGAGCAGTACTTC. Its translation is CASSGVSYEQYF. J is TRBJ2-7 and V is TRBV2; D gene uncertain. The germline gives CDR1 SNHLY, CDR2 FYNNEI. Trimming stripped 4 bases from V and 1 base from J, with 5 bases between. The CDR3 contains 12 residues. Together with reference TRBV2 and TRBJ2-7, the CDR3 gives the full variable domain: EPEVTQTPSHQVTQMGQEVILRCVPISNHLYFYWYRQILGQKVEFLVSFYNNEISEKSEIFDDQFSVERPDGSNFTLKIRSTKLEDSAMYFCASSGVSYEQYFGPGTRLTVT.

The chain combines TRBV5-1 with TRBJ2-7; 9 nucleotides agree with TRBD1. After removal of 4 bases from V and 3 bases from J, the junction contained 8 bases not matched to a gene. The CDR3 runs to 15 residues. The germline gives CDR1 SGHRS, CDR2 YFSETQ. CDR3 sequence: CASSPTTGGLYEQYF. CDR3 DNA: TGCGCCAGCAGCCCGACCACAGGGGGCCTCTACGAGCAGTACTTC.

V and J are TRBV28 and TRBJ1-2; TRBD1 might be the D (5 bases). Between the trimmed V and J ends, which lost 11 bases and 6 bases, there was a span of 25 bases. Germline CDR1 and CDR2: MDHEN and SYDVKM. The CDR3 has 15 amino acids. The CDR3 sequence is CAGSPQGAGHHGYTF. CDR3 DNA: TGTGCCGGAAGCCCCCAGGGAGCGGGCCACCATGGCTACACCTTC.

In DNA, the CDR3 is TGCAGCGTAGAGGAACAGGGGTTTGTTATCGATGAGCAGTTCTTC. Translated, it gives CSVEEQGFVIDEQFF. V usage is TRBV29-1 and J usage is TRBJ2-1, with 7 nucleotides matching TRBD1. The CDR3 length is 15 residues. The ends lost 6 bases at V and 8 bases at J; junction bases unmatched: 16. Germline V CDR1 and CDR2: SQVTM, ANQGSEA.

This chain uses TRBV5-4 with TRBJ1-1; D gene uncertain. Germline CDR1 reads SGHNT; CDR2 reads YYREEE (reference sequence). V shed 4 bases and J shed 7 bases, with 11 bases lying between them. This CDR3 region has 12 residues. The CDR3 reads CASSLERGEAFF. The CDR3, as DNA: TGTGCCAGCAGCCTGGAACGGGGTGAAGCTTTCTTT. Full variable domain (remainder filled in from reference TRBV5-4 and TRBJ1-1): ETGVTQSPTHLIKTRGQQVTLRCSSQSGHNTVSWYQQALGQGPQFIFQYYREEENGRGNFPPRFSGLQFPNYSSELNVNALELDDSALYLCASSLERGEAFFGQGTRLTVV.

The chain couples TRBV5-1 to TRBJ1-4; TRBD1 is a possible D gene (5 bases). Germline V lookup: CDR1 SGHRS, CDR2 YFSETQ. Trimming pared 1 base from V and 7 bases from J, leaving 14 bases between. The CDR3 runs to 15 residues. Written as DNA, the CDR3 is TGCGCCAGCAGCTTGCGTGTGGGCGGGGGTGAAAAACTGTTTTTT. Translated, it gives CASSLRVGGGEKLFF.

With respect to this clone: Compared with germline, one end of the junction differs, possibly owing to a read error. V gene TRBV20-1 combines with J gene TRBJ1-6; D is unresolved. The germline gives CDR1 DFQATT, CDR2 SNEGSKA (reference sequence). The CDR3 loop spans 11 amino acids. The CDR3 DNA is TGCAGTGCTAGTTCCAATCCGAGGAATGGCTTT. Its protein is CSASSNPRNGF.

The chain employs TRBV28 and TRBJ1-5; D may be TRBD1 (5 bases). Germline-derived CDR1 and CDR2 are MDHEN and SYDVKM. Trimming took 5 bases from V and 4 from J, leaving 15 bases between them. The CDR3 totals 15 residues. The CDR3 is CASSMQGTLNQPQHF. CDR3 nucleotide sequence: TGTGCCAGCAGTATGCAGGGTACCCTGAATCAGCCCCAGCATTTT.

The chain couples TRBV3-1 (or the pseudogene TRBV3-2) to TRBJ2-2; 8 bases agree with TRBD2. Trimming cost V 2 bases and J 7 bases; bases outside gene matches: 6. The length of the CDR3 is 15 residues. Germline lookup yields CDR1 LGHDT and CDR2 YNNKEL (reference sequence). CDR3 protein: CASSQRRGGHGELFF. CDR3 in DNA: TGTGCCAGCAGCCAAAGACGGGGGGGCCACGGGGAGCTGTTTTTT.

V is TRBV6-2 or TRBV6-3 and J is TRBJ1-2; D gene uncertain. Trimming stripped 5 bases from V and 3 bases from J, with 13 bases between. This CDR3 contains 14 residues. Germline V CDR1 and CDR2: MNHEY, SVGEGT. The CDR3 loop reads CASSTEPRDYGYTF. CDR3 DNA sequence: TGTGCCAGCAGTACCGAGCCCCGGGACTATGGCTACACCTTC.

The gene calls are TRBV9 and TRBJ2-7; the match to TRBD1 covers 7 bases. This CDR3 spans 15 amino acids. V gave up 4 bases and J gave up 3 bases; unmatched junction bases: 10. Germline V gives CDR1 SGDLS, CDR2 YYNGEE. The CDR3 coding sequence is TGTGCCAGCAGCCCTACAGGGGCCACCAACTACGAGCAGTACTTC. It yields the protein CASSPTGATNYEQYF.

The gene calls are TRBV25-1 and TRBJ2-5, with D perhaps matching TRBD2 (6 bases). CDR1 MGHDK and CDR2 SYGVNS come from the germline V gene. This CDR3 spans 18 amino acids. The germline V and J ends were trimmed by 8 bases and 4 bases, with 29 bases remaining between them. This CDR3 is CASSDPGLSPLLGETQYF. The CDR3 nucleotides read TGTGCCAGCTCAGACCCGGGACTTAGCCCCCTCCTTGGAGAGACCCAGTACTTC. The full variable domain, with the rest looked up from reference TRBV25-1 and TRBJ2-5, is EADIYQTPRYLVIGTGKKITLECSQTMGHDKMYWYQQDPGMELHLIHYSYGVNSTEKGDLSSESTVSRIRTEHFPLTLESARPSHTSQYLCASSDPGLSPLLGETQYFGPGTRLLVL.

The gene calls are TRBV28 and TRBJ2-7; 9 bases agree with TRBD1. The germline CDR1 and CDR2 sequences are MDHEN and SYDVKM. V lost 3 bases and J lost 5; bases outside the gene matches: 5. This CDR3 comprises 14 residues. The DNA for the CDR3 is TGTGCCAGCAGTTTGAGGGACAGGGTCCACGAGCAGTACTTC. This sequence encodes CASSLRDRVHEQYF. Full variable domain (missing parts from reference TRBV28 and TRBJ2-7): DVKVTQSSRYLVKRTGEKVFLECVQDMDHENMFWYRQDPGLGLRLIYFSYDVKMKEKGDIPEGYSVSREKKERFSLILESASTNQTSMYLCASSLRDRVHEQYFGPGTRLTVT.

The chain couples TRBV5-4 to TRBJ2-3; TRBD1 is a possible D gene (5 bases). V lost 4 bases and J lost 1, with 7 bases in between. This CDR3 has 13 amino acids. CDR1 and CDR2 from the germline V gene are SGHNT and YYREEE (reference sequence). CDR3 bases: TGTGCCAGCAGCCAACAGGGCACAGATACGCAGTATTTT. Its protein is CASSQQGTDTQYF. The full variable domain, completed using reference TRBV5-4 and TRBJ2-3, is ETGVTQSPTHLIKTRGQQVTLRCSSQSGHNTVSWYQQALGQGPQFIFQYYREEENGRGNFPPRFSGLQFPNYSSELNVNALELDDSALYLCASSQQGTDTQYFGPGTRLTVL.

The chain couples TRBV5-5 to TRBJ2-2; possible D gene TRBD1, 6 bases. This CDR3 is built from 14 residues. CDR1 is SGHKS, CDR2 YYEKEE, per germline (reference sequence). V was trimmed by 1 base and J by 7 bases, leaving 11 bases between them. The CDR3, as DNA: TGTGCCAGCAGCTTGTCACAGGGAGTCGGGGAGCTGTTTTTT. Translated, it gives CASSLSQGVGELFF.

The chain's CDR3 is CASSSPDRGSYEQYF. In DNA form, the CDR3 reads TGTGCCAGCAGCTCGCCTGACCGGGGTTCCTACGAGCAGTACTTC. The V call is TRBV7-9, the J call TRBJ2-7; possible D gene TRBD2, 5 bases. The CDR3 has 15 residues. V lost 4 bases and J 1 base, leaving 14 bases between the germline ends. CDR1 and CDR2 from the germline V gene are SEHNR and FQNEAQ (reference sequence).

This chain links TRBV6-4 with TRBJ1-2; maybe TRBD1 (5 bases). This CDR3 spans 15 amino acids. Trimming left V 0 bases short and J 8 bases short, with 16 bases between. Germline V lookup: CDR1 MRHNA, CDR2 SNTAGT. The CDR3, as DNA: TGTGCCAGCAGTGACTCATTCGGACAACGAGGAGGCTACACCTTC. Protein: CASSDSFGQRGGYTF.

The V call is TRBV5-1, the J call TRBJ2-2, with D uncertain. Germline CDR1 is SGHRS and CDR2 is YFSETQ. There are 14 residues in the CDR3. Trimming took off 4 bases at V and 0 bases at J, with 7 bases between the two ends. The CDR3 spells CASSASANTGELFF. The CDR3 region has the DNA TGCGCCAGCAGCGCCTCAGCGAACACCGGGGAGCTGTTTTTT.

This chain's CDR3 is CASNPGRRSSYEQYF. The CDR3 nucleotides are TGTGCCAGCAACCCTGGGCGGAGGAGCTCCTACGAGCAGTACTTC. The V and J genes are TRBV2 and TRBJ2-7; tentatively, D is TRBD2 (5 bases). V lost 7 bases and J lost 0, with 16 bases in between. The CDR3 is made up of 15 amino acids. The V gene's germline CDR1 is SNHLY and CDR2 FYNNEI.

V and J are TRBV7-8 and TRBJ1-4; no clear D. CDR3 length equals 15 residues. Germline V CDR1 and CDR2: SGHVS, FQNEAQ. V was clipped by 2 bases and J by 1 base, with 8 bases between them. The DNA for the CDR3 is TGTGCCAGCAGCTTAATAGTCGGAACTAATGAAAAACTGTTTTTT. Translated, it gives CASSLIVGTNEKLFF.

The rearrangement links TRBV5-4 to TRBJ2-3; D might be TRBD2 (7 bases). Per germline, CDR1 SGHNT and CDR2 YYREEE (reference sequence). Trimming removed 4 bases from V and 0 bases from J, with 12 bases in between. This CDR3 has 15 amino acids. CDR3 bases: TGTGCCAGCAGCGACCGGGGGGCCAGCACAGATACGCAGTATTTT. Its translation is CASSDRGASTDTQYF.

This chain joins TRBV7-9 and TRBJ2-3; 7 bases agree with TRBD1. In germline, CDR1 is SEHNR, CDR2 FQNEAQ (reference sequence). The V and J ends lost 0 bases and 0 bases, in that order; junction bases with no gene match: 6. This CDR3 is 17 amino acids long. The CDR3, as DNA: TGTGCCAGCAGCTTAGCGAGGACAGGACCTAGCACAGATACGCAGTATTTT. It specifies CASSLARTGPSTDTQYF.

The gene calls are TRBV4-3 and TRBJ1-2, with 7 bases fitting TRBD1. V trimming: 2 bases; J trimming: 4 bases; junction bases outside the gene matches: 7. The CDR3 is 15 amino acids. Germline V CDR1 and CDR2: LGHNA, YSLEER. Here the CDR3 reads CASSQTMGTVYGYTF. For the CDR3, the DNA is TGCGCCAGCAGCCAAACCATGGGGACAGTCTATGGCTACACCTTC.

The rearrangement links TRBV6-5 to TRBJ1-5, with 7 bases lining up with TRBD1. V lost 2 bases to trimming and J lost 6 bases; unmatched junction nucleotides: 4. Germline V gene sequence: CDR1 MNHEY, CDR2 SVGAGI. This CDR3 has 14 amino acids. As DNA, the CDR3 is TGTGCCAGCAGTTACCAGGGGGGCCGTCAGCCCCAGCATTTT. Translated: CASSYQGGRQPQHF.

This clone came up a few times. The chain combines TRBV4-1 with TRBJ2-5; TRBD2 aligns across 7 bases. CDR3 length: 16 residues. The germline gives CDR1 MGHRA, CDR2 YSYEKL. Germline trimming cut 4 bases from V and 5 bases from J; bases unmatched to any gene: 13. CDR3 protein: CASSLGPGGGEETQYF. CDR3 coding DNA: TGCGCCAGCAGCCTTGGACCGGGCGGGGGAGAGGAGACCCAGTACTTC.

The V and J genes are TRBV7-2 and TRBJ2-5, with 9 bases aligning to TRBD1. Germline loops: CDR1 SGHTA, CDR2 FQGNSA. CDR3 length equals 17 residues. Trimming cost V 3 bases and J 4 bases; bases outside gene matches: 12. The CDR3 DNA is TGTGCCAGCAGCTTCGTCCCGGGACAGGGTACGGGAGAGACCCAGTACTTC. This gives the protein CASSFVPGQGTGETQYF.

The table lists this clone with a count of one. The J gene is TRBJ1-5, the V gene TRBV7-2; D is uncertain. Germline CDR1 and CDR2: SGHTA and FQGNSA. The CDR3 loop spans 15 amino acids. The V gene lost 1 base and the J gene lost 0 bases, with 7 bases spanning the gap. The CDR3 is CASSLEQVSNQPQHF. CDR3 in DNA: TGTGCCAGCAGCTTAGAGCAGGTTAGCAATCAGCCCCAGCATTTT. Filled out from reference TRBV7-2 and TRBJ1-5, the complete variable domain reads GAGVSQSPSNKVTEKGKDVELRCDPISGHTALYWYRQSLGQGLEFLIYFQGNSAPDKSGLPSDRFSAERTGGSVSTLTIQRTQQEDSAVYLCASSLEQVSNQPQHFGDGTRLSIL.

This clone was seen only once. The genes are TRBV27 and TRBJ2-5; possible D gene TRBD2, 5 bases. V dropped 2 bases and J dropped 5 bases, with 12 bases sitting between them. Germline V gives CDR1 MNHEY, CDR2 SMNVEV (reference sequence). The CDR3 runs to 14 residues. CDR3 nucleotide sequence: TGTGCCAGCAGTTTAGAGGGAGCCCCTGAGACCCAGTACTTC. It specifies CASSLEGAPETQYF.

This CDR3 is CASTTGQTYGYTF. The CDR3 DNA reads as TGTGCCAGCACCACGGGACAGACCTATGGCTACACCTTC. The chain recombines TRBV6-5 with TRBJ1-2; 7 nucleotides line up with TRBD1. The CDR3 contains 13 residues. V lost 7 bases, J lost 4 bases, and 6 bases stayed unmatched. Germline assignment: CDR1 MNHEY and CDR2 SVGAGI.